This T cell receptor (beta chain) comes out of a study of siplizumab effects on memory and regulatory T cells. Germline loops: CDR1 MNHEY, CDR2 SMNVEV (reference sequence). V dropped 6 bases and J dropped 0; count of bases not matched to a gene: 11. The CDR3 length is 17 residues. Each sample had 9.3 x 10^4 or so TCR templates assayed. This table comes from immunoSEQ multiplex PCR, and its TCRdb copy is limited to in-frame clones, with some not included. In the table there are approximately 60,000 clones, 70% to 80% of which are singletons. Unstimulated naive, memory, effector memory and TEMRA subsets underwent sequencing in a few donor pairs.

The rearrangement links TRBV27 to TRBJ1-2; 9 bases agree with TRBD1. Input material: memory CD4+ T cells sorted from blood. This clonotype was sampled from a human donor in good health. CDR3 sequence (DNA): TGTGCCAGCAGGCGGGACAGGGAAAAGGCTTCTAACTATGGCTACACCTTC. Residues: CASRRDREKASNYGYTF.